This T cell receptor beta chain originates from a study of cytomegalovirus exposure and HLA in healthy donors. General study points: It was reported in a later analysis that an Asian-associated ancestry cluster showed fewer N-insertions than the 666-donor mean. Usually a TCR sequence was rare, but some public TCRs were found in many donors. Listed as cytomegalovirus-associated were more than 150 TCR beta chains. Reports indicated that the classifier achieved high specificity and sensitivity in diagnosing cytomegalovirus status.

PCR amplification relied on 60 Vbeta primers (plus 13 Jbeta primers). Some clones are missing from TCRdb's copy, which holds only in-frame ones; the method was immunoSEQ multiplex PCR. The table shows roughly 170,000 clones, with about 65% occurring only once. CDR3 size: 13 residues. With 4 bases clipped from V and 3 bases from J, the junction kept 1 base outside the gene matches. The germline V gene encodes CDR1 SGHTA and CDR2 FQGTGA. Note on this clone: What it binds is unknown. Other DNA sequences within the sample encode an identical CDR3.

The specimen was PBMCs. The TCR originated in a girl aged 10 to 17 in good health and CMV-seronegative. V usage is TRBV7-3 and J usage is TRBJ1-1, with 8 bases matching TRBD1. This chain's CDR3 is CASSSQGDTEAFF. The CDR3 bases are TGTGCCAGCAGCTCACAGGGGGACACTGAAGCTTTCTTT.